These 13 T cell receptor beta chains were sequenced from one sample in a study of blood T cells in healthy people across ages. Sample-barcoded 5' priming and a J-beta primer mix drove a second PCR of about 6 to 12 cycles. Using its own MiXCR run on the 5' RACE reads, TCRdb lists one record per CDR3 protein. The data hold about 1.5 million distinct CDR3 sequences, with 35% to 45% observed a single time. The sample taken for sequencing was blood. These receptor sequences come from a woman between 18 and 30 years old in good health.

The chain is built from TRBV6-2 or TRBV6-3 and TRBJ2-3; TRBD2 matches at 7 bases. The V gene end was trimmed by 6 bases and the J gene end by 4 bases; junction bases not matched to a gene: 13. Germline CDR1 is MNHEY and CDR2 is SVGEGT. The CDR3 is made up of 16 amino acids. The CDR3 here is CASSSLSGTIADTQYF. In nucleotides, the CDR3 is TGTGCCAGCAGCTCCTTATCCGGGACTATCGCAGATACGCAGTATTTT.

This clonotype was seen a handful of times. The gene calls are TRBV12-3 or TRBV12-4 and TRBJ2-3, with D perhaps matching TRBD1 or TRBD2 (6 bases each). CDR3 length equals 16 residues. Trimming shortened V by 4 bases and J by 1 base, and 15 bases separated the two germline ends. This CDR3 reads CASSWFRGPGTDTQYF. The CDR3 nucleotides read TGTGCCAGCAGTTGGTTTCGGGGGCCGGGCACAGATACGCAGTATTTT.

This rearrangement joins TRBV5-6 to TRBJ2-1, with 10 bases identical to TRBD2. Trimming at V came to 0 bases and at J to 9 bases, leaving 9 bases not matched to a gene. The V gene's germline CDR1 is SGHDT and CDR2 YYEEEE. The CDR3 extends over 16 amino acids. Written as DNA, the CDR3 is TGTGCCAGCAGCTTGGGTCTAGCGGGAGCGTTTGGTGAGCAGTTCTTC. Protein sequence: CASSLGLAGAFGEQFF.

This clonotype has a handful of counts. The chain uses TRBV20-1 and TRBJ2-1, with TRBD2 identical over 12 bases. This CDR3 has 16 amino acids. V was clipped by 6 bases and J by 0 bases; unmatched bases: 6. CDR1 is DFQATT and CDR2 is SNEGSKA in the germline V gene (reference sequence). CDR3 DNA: TGCAGTGCAGCCTCGACTAGCGGGAGCTCCTACAATGAGCAGTTCTTC. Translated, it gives CSAASTSGSSYNEQFF.

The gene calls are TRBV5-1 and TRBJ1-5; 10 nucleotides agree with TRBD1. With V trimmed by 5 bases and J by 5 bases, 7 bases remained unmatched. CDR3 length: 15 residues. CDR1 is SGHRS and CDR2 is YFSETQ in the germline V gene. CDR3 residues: CASSQTGTGDQPQHF. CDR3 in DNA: TGCGCCAGCAGTCAAACCGGGACAGGGGATCAGCCCCAGCATTTT.

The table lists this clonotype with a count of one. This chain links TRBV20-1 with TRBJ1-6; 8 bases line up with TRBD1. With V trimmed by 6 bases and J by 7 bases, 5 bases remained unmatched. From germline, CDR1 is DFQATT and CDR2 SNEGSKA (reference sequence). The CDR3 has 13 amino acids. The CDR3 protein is CSARRQGNSPLHF. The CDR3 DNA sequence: TGCAGTGCGCGACGACAGGGGAATTCACCCCTCCACTTT.

CDR3 nucleotides: TGTGCCAGCAGCTTAGTGGACGGGAGCCTCAATCAGCCCCAGCATTTT. Translating gives CASSLVDGSLNQPQHF. The chain has TRBV7-8 and TRBJ1-5; D uncertain. V was pared by 1 base and J by 3 bases, with 13 bases between. The CDR3 totals 16 residues. Per germline, CDR1 SGHVS and CDR2 FQNEAQ.

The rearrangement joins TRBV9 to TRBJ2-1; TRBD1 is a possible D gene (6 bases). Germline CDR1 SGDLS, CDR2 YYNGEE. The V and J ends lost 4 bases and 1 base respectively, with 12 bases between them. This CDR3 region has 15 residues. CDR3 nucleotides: TGTGCCAGCAGCCAGGGGATGGTTTCCTACAATGAGCAGTTCTTC. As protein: CASSQGMVSYNEQFF. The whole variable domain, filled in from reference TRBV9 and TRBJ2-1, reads DSGVTQTPKHLITATGQRVTLRCSPRSGDLSVYWYQQSLDQGLQFLIQYYNGEERAKGNILERFSAQQFPDLHSELNLSSLELGDSALYFCASSQGMVSYNEQFFGPGTRLTVL.

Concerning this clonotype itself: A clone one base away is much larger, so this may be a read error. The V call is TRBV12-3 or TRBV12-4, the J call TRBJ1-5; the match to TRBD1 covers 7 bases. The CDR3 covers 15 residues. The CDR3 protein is CASSPPGQSNRPQHF. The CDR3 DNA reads TGTGCCAGCAGCCCTCCGGGACAGAGCAATCGGCCCCAGCATTTT.

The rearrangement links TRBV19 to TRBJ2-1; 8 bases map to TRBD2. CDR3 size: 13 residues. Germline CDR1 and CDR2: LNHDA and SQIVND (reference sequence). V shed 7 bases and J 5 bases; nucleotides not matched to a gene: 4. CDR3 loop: CASTSGGHNEQFF. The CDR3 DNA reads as TGTGCCAGTACCTCGGGAGGGCACAATGAGCAGTTCTTC.

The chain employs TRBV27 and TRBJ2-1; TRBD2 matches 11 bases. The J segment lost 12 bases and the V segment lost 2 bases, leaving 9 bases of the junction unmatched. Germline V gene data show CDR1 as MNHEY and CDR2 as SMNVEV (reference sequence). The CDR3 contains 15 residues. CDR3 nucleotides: TGTGCCAGCAGTTTAATCGGACTAGCGGGCCGCTCGCAGTTCTTC. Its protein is CASSLIGLAGRSQFF.

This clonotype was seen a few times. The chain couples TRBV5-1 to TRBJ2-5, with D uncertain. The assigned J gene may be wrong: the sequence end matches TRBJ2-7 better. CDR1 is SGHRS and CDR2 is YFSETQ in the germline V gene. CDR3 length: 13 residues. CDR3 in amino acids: CASSPPRGNEQYF. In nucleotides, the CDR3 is TGCGCCAGCAGCCCCCCCAGAGGCAACGAGCAGTACTTC.

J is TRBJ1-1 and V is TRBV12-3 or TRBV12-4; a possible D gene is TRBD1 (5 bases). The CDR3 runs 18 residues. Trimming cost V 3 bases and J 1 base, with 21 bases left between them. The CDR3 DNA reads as TGTGCCAGCAGTTTGGGTCCTCCTTGGAGGGGCCGGAACACTGAAGCTTTCTTT. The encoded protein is CASSLGPPWRGRNTEAFF.